This T cell receptor (beta chain) was documented in a study of T cell responses to AZD1222 COVID-19 vaccine. Study-level findings and limits: Donors, mostly white British, included more females; clonal diversity was possibly underestimated.

Germline CDR1 is SGHTS and CDR2 is YDEGEE. V was pared by 6 bases and J by 4 bases, with 14 bases between. The CDR3 has 14 amino acids. Profiling relied on immunoSEQ multiplex PCR, and the TCRdb table lists in-frame clones only, not all of them. The table shows about 150,000 clones, with roughly nine tenths occurring only once. This clone was detected only once. The antigen remains undetermined. This clonotype was obtained from an adult in good health. This sample comprised peripheral blood, obtained on day 0 of AZD1222 vaccination. This chain connects TRBV5-8 to TRBJ1-5, with D possibly TRBD1 on 6 matching bases. CDR3 in amino acids: CASTVGGWNQPQHF. For the CDR3, the DNA is TGTGCCAGCACCGTAGGGGGGTGGAATCAGCCCCAGCATTTT.